This T cell receptor (beta chain) was profiled in a study of molecular identifiers for immune sequencing clone quantification (dated by TCRdb to between 2018 and 2020). Describing the broader study: For a replicate experiment, RNA from 20,000 or 100,000 naive CD8 T cells was divided into five aliquots, and four of the five aliquots were sequenced. This methods study used CD8 T cells to benchmark TCR RNA copy counting and molecular-identifier clustering-based TCR repertoire sequencing (MIDCIRS). The research as a whole found: A single cell's worth of spiked-in Jurkat TCR RNA was reported detectable even among about a million naive CD8 T cells. In CMV-specific effector cells, over 98% of molecules were held by clones above 20 RNA copies, whereas under 1% of molecules were held by such clones in naive cells. Modeling indicated approximately 3 TCR RNA copies recovered per cell, compared with around 10 by digital PCR, which implies a capture efficiency of around 30%. Spiked-in Jurkat TCR RNA (around nine copies' worth), which is not part of the donor repertoire, was contained in the naive libraries. When barcode sub-clustering was not used, chimeric consensus sequences inflated TCR diversity, with chimeras reaching as high as 47%. Highly expanded clone sizes could be underestimated because identical TCR molecules may share a barcode.

The junction carries 13 bases between V and J, which are trimmed by 4 bases and 3 bases respectively. CDR1 and CDR2 are read off the germline V gene as SGHDT and YYEEEE. The CDR3 covers 15 residues, taking in both the cysteine and the phenylalanine. The entry retains the CDR3 DNA only, 45 bases that are in frame from base 1. This clonotype appeared many times. Its antigen target is currently unknown. Per-base quality was not reported, and no clone a single base away is much larger than it. Naive CD8 T cell libraries were made from about 20,000 to 1,000,000 sorted cells using 10%, 30% or 50% of purified RNA. Naive CD8 T cells were FACS-sorted as CD8+CD4-CCR7+CD45RA+ on a BD FACSAria II into RLT Plus buffer. To test detection sensitivity, Jurkat RNA equal to around 10 TCR copies was added to samples of about 20,000-1,000,000 naive CD8 T cells. Enrichment of CD8 T cells was done with RosetteSep CD8+ T Cell Enrichment Cocktail plus Ficoll-Paque, and ACK red cell lysis came afterward.

Library prep was done by PCR. The sample was run on a NextSeq 500. Bulk TCR libraries were generated as previously described, with the TCR primers listed in Table S5 used. Purification of total RNA was performed with the Qiagen AllPrep DNA/RNA kit. Before any analysis, reads coming from multiple sequencing runs of the same library were combined into one pool. Per the authors' processing: Reads were retained only if an exact TCR constant sequence was present, and the retained reads were trimmed to 150 nt and grouped according to their 12-nt molecular barcodes. Reads in each barcode group were sub-clustered using a 15% Levenshtein threshold, and a quality-weighted consensus sequence was built for each RNA molecule. Non-functional sequences were removed, as were lower-count sequences one edit away from another. Based on fitting two negative binomial distributions, any barcode sub-cluster with under 20% of the maximum read count was discarded. TCRdb ran its own pipeline on the public reads, namely fastp trimming at Q25 and MiXCR clone calling, and kept in-frame beta chains. Each entry merges the rows of one CDR3 protein and shows their most common DNA and genes. Here the V and J calls rest on TCRdb's processing, not on the authors' analysis. Recorded for this sample are more than 95,000 distinct CDR3 sequences; more than 20% of them occurred a single time. About 0.99% of the sample lies in the top ten.

The chain was built from TRBV5-6 and TRBJ1-4; tentative D gene TRBD1, with 5 bases matching. The source is a human donor in good health. Some libraries in this study had Jurkat cell RNA spiked in. Sequenced input: naive CD8+ T cells from blood, with Jurkat cell RNA spiked in. Taken with the paper, the label for cell subset or site translates to: FACS-sorted CD8+CD4-CCR7+CD45RA+ naive T cells. The CDR3 in this case is CASSPRQRSNEKLFF. The DNA sequence is as follows: TGTGCCAGCAGCCCTCGACAGCGATCTAATGAAAAACTGTTTTTT.